This T cell receptor beta chain was profiled in a study of blood T cell repertoires in COVID-19. Whole-study context: Whether acute or convalescent, the COVID-19 samples came from the United States, Italy and Spain. Sources were T cells, B-cell-depleted T cells, or PBMCs; the material itself was cDNA or gDNA.

In the original workflow: Reference gene primer amplification yielded estimated nucleated cell counts. TCRdb's copy holds only in-frame clones and misses some; the assay was immunoSEQ multiplex PCR. From that table come the V and J calls and clone size; the DNA was used to work out D and trimming. The sample holds about 240,000 clones, roughly 86% seen once. The receptor was derived from a man aged 50-59 years with acute or convalescent COVID-19. Sample: peripheral blood.

CDR3 coding DNA: TGTGCCACCAGTGACACCCGGGGACTAGCGGGAGGTGACGATGAGCAGTTCTTC. This encodes CATSDTRGLAGGDDEQFF. The chain has TRBV24-1 and TRBJ2-1; 15 bases agree with TRBD2. Germline V gene sequence: CDR1 KGHDR, CDR2 SFDVKD. Unmatched junction bases numbered 11, after V lost 4 bases and J lost 8 bases. This CDR3 has 18 residues.